Each of the 32 T cell receptor beta chains below was sequenced from the same sample in a study of cytomegalovirus exposure and HLA in healthy donors. The PCR used 60 Vbeta and 13 Jbeta primers. Profiled with immunoSEQ multiplex PCR; TCRdb holds only in-frame clones, not every one. This sample has over 120,000 clones, with 65% to 90% found just once. Sequencing input: PBMCs. The receptors here all came from a woman between 25 and 40 years old in good health and CMV-seronegative.

This rearrangement joins TRBV7-2 to TRBJ2-3, with D possibly TRBD2 on 6 matching bases. Per germline, CDR1 SGHTA and CDR2 FQGNSA. Trimming shortened V by 5 bases and J by 3 bases, and 12 bases separated the two germline ends. CDR3 length: 14 residues. CDR3 sequence reads: CASSVRLGTDTQYF. In DNA form, the CDR3 reads TGTGCCAGCAGCGTGAGACTAGGTACAGATACGCAGTATTTT.

The chain recombines TRBV28 with TRBJ1-2, with a possible D match to TRBD1 (5 bases). Germline V lookup: CDR1 MDHEN, CDR2 SYDVKM. V shed 2 bases and J shed 10 bases, with 11 bases lying between them. This CDR3 has 12 residues. The CDR3 bases are TGTGCCAGCAGTTTAGTTAGGGGACTCTACACCTTC. Its translation: CASSLVRGLYTF.

The genes are TRBV19 and TRBJ2-1; perhaps TRBD1 as D (5 bases). Germline V gene sequence: CDR1 LNHDA, CDR2 SQIVND (reference sequence). Trimming stripped 4 bases from V and 2 bases from J, with 6 bases between. The CDR3 length is 13 residues. CDR3 residues: CASSRGTYNEQFF. As DNA, the CDR3 is TGTGCCAGTAGTAGGGGCACCTACAATGAGCAGTTCTTC.

The rearrangement joins TRBV9 to TRBJ1-3, with D hard to call. Germline V gene lookup returns CDR1 SGDLS and CDR2 YYNGEE. Trimming stripped 4 bases from V and 1 base from J, with 9 bases between. The CDR3 consists of 14 residues. DNA of the CDR3: TGTGCCAGCAGCCCCGCCGGGTCTGGAAACACCATATATTTT. Its protein is CASSPAGSGNTIYF.

This rearrangement joins TRBV5-4 to TRBJ1-1, with TRBD1 as a possible D gene (6 bases). Germline V lookup: CDR1 SGHNT, CDR2 YYREEE (reference sequence). The CDR3 is 15 residues long. Trimming took 4 bases from V and 0 from J, leaving 13 bases between them. CDR3 DNA: TGTGCCAGCAGCCCCAGGGGAGCTATGAACACTGAAGCTTTCTTT. Protein sequence: CASSPRGAMNTEAFF.

This clone has more than one count but fewer than ten. An end of the junction does not agree with germline; a read error may underlie this. This chain joins TRBV7-9 and TRBJ1-1; D perhaps matches TRBD1 (5 bases). The CDR3 loop spans 13 amino acids. Germline loops: CDR1 SEHNR, CDR2 FQNEAQ (reference sequence). Here the CDR3 DNA reads TGTGCCACCAGCCGGGGGAACGGGGCTGAAGCTTTCTTT. Protein product: CATSRGNGAEAFF.

The J gene is TRBJ1-2, the V gene TRBV6-5, with 7 bases that match TRBD1. V shed 0 bases and J 6 bases; nucleotides not matched to a gene: 4. CDR1 is MNHEY, CDR2 SVGAGI, per germline. The CDR3 totals 14 residues. DNA of the CDR3: TGTGCCAGCAGTTACTCGAGACAGGGAAATGGCTACACCTTC. Residues: CASSYSRQGNGYTF.

About this clone itself: In the same sample, other DNA sequences code for this CDR3. The gene calls are TRBV2 and TRBJ1-2; a weak D match, TRBD1 (5 bases). V was cut by 4 bases and J by 1 base, with 7 bases left in between. Per germline, CDR1 SNHLY and CDR2 FYNNEI. The CDR3 covers 13 residues. The CDR3 is CASSVDSNYGYTF. The CDR3 DNA reads as TGTGCCAGCAGTGTCGACAGTAACTATGGCTACACCTTC. The whole variable domain, remainder taken from reference TRBV2 and TRBJ1-2, is EPEVTQTPSHQVTQMGQEVILRCVPISNHLYFYWYRQILGQKVEFLVSFYNNEISEKSEIFDDQFSVERPDGSNFTLKIRSTKLEDSAMYFCASSVDSNYGYTFGSGTRLTVV.

The CDR3: CASSSYPLVPFTQYF. CDR3 bases: TGCGCCAGCAGCTCGTACCCCCTAGTTCCGTTCACGCAGTATTTT. The rearrangement uses TRBV5-1 and TRBJ2-3; D uncertain. Germline lookup yields CDR1 SGHRS and CDR2 YFSETQ. The CDR3 contains 15 residues. The V end lost 3 bases, the J end lost 9 bases, and 20 bases lay between the germline ends.

This clone has a handful of counts. The chain uses TRBV18 and TRBJ2-7; D perhaps matches TRBD1 (6 bases). Germline values: CDR1 KGHSH, CDR2 LQKENI. V was cut by 3 bases and J by 1 base, with 13 bases left in between. The CDR3 is 15 residues long. The CDR3 DNA sequence: TGTGCCAGCTCACCGGACAGTGCGAGATCCTACGAGCAGTACTTC. This encodes CASSPDSARSYEQYF.

This rearrangement joins TRBV2 to TRBJ1-5; tentative D call: TRBD1 (5 bases). Germline V gives CDR1 SNHLY, CDR2 FYNNEI. This CDR3 has 15 residues. V dropped 4 bases and J dropped 2 bases, with 12 bases sitting between them. The CDR3 is CASSGGGTRNQPQHF. CDR3 nucleotides: TGTGCCAGCAGTGGCGGCGGGACCCGCAATCAGCCCCAGCATTTT.

V and J are TRBV29-1 and TRBJ2-7, with TRBD1 matching 7 bases. The CDR3 is 13 residues long. Germline lookup yields CDR1 SQVTM and CDR2 ANQGSEA. Trimming at V came to 6 bases and at J to 3 bases, leaving 8 bases not matched to a gene. Here the CDR3 reads CSVADGTVYEQYF. For the CDR3, the DNA is TGCAGCGTAGCGGACGGGACAGTCTACGAGCAGTACTTC.

This rearrangement joins TRBV29-1 to TRBJ2-3; D is possibly TRBD2 (5 bases). This CDR3 is built from 13 residues. Germline V gives CDR1 SQVTM, CDR2 ANQGSEA. V was pared by 2 bases and J by 5 bases, with 11 bases between. CDR3 DNA sequence: TGCAGCGTTGAATGGTCGGGGTTAGATACGCAGTATTTT. It codes for CSVEWSGLDTQYF.

This chain uses TRBV6-5 with TRBJ1-1, with D possibly matching TRBD1 (6 bases). The V end lost 0 bases, the J end lost 4 bases, and 12 bases lay between the germline ends. Germline V CDR1 and CDR2: MNHEY, SVGAGI. The CDR3 has 15 residues. The CDR3 sequence: CASSYSAGARTEAFF. The CDR3 region has the DNA TGTGCCAGCAGTTACTCGGCGGGGGCGCGCACTGAAGCTTTCTTT.

The genes are TRBV7-2 and TRBJ2-5; the D gene is possibly TRBD1 (5 bases). CDR1 SGHTA and CDR2 FQGNSA come from the germline V gene. The CDR3 loop spans 14 amino acids. V dropped 2 bases and J dropped 4 bases, with 11 bases sitting between them. Written as DNA, the CDR3 is TGTGCCAGCAGCTTATTCGGACACGGAGAGACCCAGTACTTC. This sequence encodes CASSLFGHGETQYF.

The chain recombines TRBV5-4 with TRBJ2-5; 11 bases agree with TRBD1. Germline lookup yields CDR1 SGHNT and CDR2 YYREEE (reference sequence). V lost 4 bases, J lost 1 base, and 6 bases stayed unmatched. This CDR3 region has 16 residues. The CDR3 is CASSLGTGGSQETQYF. As DNA, the CDR3 is TGTGCCAGCAGCCTAGGGACAGGGGGGTCCCAAGAGACCCAGTACTTC.

The J gene is TRBJ2-3, the V gene TRBV28; no reliable D call. Per germline, CDR1 MDHEN and CDR2 SYDVKM. CDR3 length: 15 amino acids. Trimming pared 6 bases from V and 2 bases from J, leaving 15 bases between. CDR3 region: CASSLNAQSTDTQYF. The CDR3, as DNA: TGTGCCAGCAGCCTGAACGCGCAATCCACAGATACGCAGTATTTT. The full variable domain, rest sourced from reference TRBV28 and TRBJ2-3, is DVKVTQSSRYLVKRTGEKVFLECVQDMDHENMFWYRQDPGLGLRLIYFSYDVKMKEKGDIPEGYSVSREKKERFSLILESASTNQTSMYLCASSLNAQSTDTQYFGPGTRLTVL.

This clone occurred once. This sequence joins TRBV27 and TRBJ2-5; 7 bases line up with TRBD1. Judging by the DNA end, TRBJ2-7 fits better; the J call may be wrong. The CDR3 is 13 amino acids. Germline values: CDR1 MNHEY, CDR2 SMNVEV (reference sequence). As DNA, the CDR3 is TGTGCCAGCAGTCGGCAGGGGGTTTACGAGCAGTACTTC. Its protein is CASSRQGVYEQYF.

This clone was seen just once. This chain uses TRBV7-2 with TRBJ1-5; D unclear. Germline V gene data show CDR1 as SGHTA and CDR2 as FQGNSA. Trimming removed 6 bases at V and 2 bases at J, with 14 bases between. The CDR3 runs to 15 residues. The CDR3 nucleotides read TGTGCCAGCAGTAACTCGGGGAGTGGCAATCAGCCCCAGCATTTT. This sequence encodes CASSNSGSGNQPQHF. The full variable domain, completed using reference TRBV7-2 and TRBJ1-5, is GAGVSQSPSNKVTEKGKDVELRCDPISGHTALYWYRQSLGQGLEFLIYFQGNSAPDKSGLPSDRFSAERTGGSVSTLTIQRTQQEDSAVYLCASSNSGSGNQPQHFGDGTRLSIL.

The rearrangement links TRBV7-8 to TRBJ1-2; possibly TRBD1 for D (6 bases). This CDR3 contains 15 residues. The germline gives CDR1 SGHVS, CDR2 FQNEAQ. Trimming pared 4 bases from V and 8 bases from J, leaving 20 bases between. The CDR3 region has the DNA TGTGCCAGCAGCTCCTACCTCCGGGGGGCTGGCGGCTACACCTTC. The encoded protein is CASSSYLRGAGGYTF. Full variable domain (rest looked up from reference TRBV7-8 and TRBJ1-2): GAGVSQSPRYKVAKRGQDVALRCDPISGHVSLFWYQQALGQGPEFLTYFQNEAQLDKSGLPSDRFFAERPEGSVSTLKIQRTQQEDSAVYLCASSSYLRGAGGYTFGSGTRLTVV.

This chain links TRBV4-2 with TRBJ2-2; D possibly corresponds to TRBD1 (5 bases). CDR1 is LGHNA, CDR2 YNFKEQ, per germline. The CDR3 covers 15 residues. Trimming removed 1 base at V and 7 bases at J, with 13 bases between. The CDR3 region is CASSQVPGIGGELFF. The CDR3 coding sequence is TGTGCCAGCAGCCAAGTTCCAGGGATCGGCGGGGAGCTGTTTTTT.

This rearrangement joins TRBV4-3 to TRBJ1-1; possible D gene TRBD1, 5 bases. The CDR3 contains 13 residues. CDR1 and CDR2 from the germline V gene are LGHNA and YSLEER. V was pared by 3 bases and J by 6 bases, with 11 bases between. The CDR3 reads CASSHLGEAEAFF. DNA for the CDR3: TGCGCCAGCAGCCATCTAGGGGAGGCTGAAGCTTTCTTT.

This rearrangement joins TRBV2 to TRBJ1-5, with D hard to call. The CDR3 covers 13 residues. Per germline, CDR1 SNHLY and CDR2 FYNNEI. Trimming shortened V by 2 bases and J by 5 bases, and 7 bases separated the two germline ends. The CDR3 loop is CASSESPDQPQHF. CDR3 bases: TGTGCCAGCAGTGAATCTCCGGATCAGCCCCAGCATTTT. Combining the CDR3 with reference TRBV2 and TRBJ1-5 gives the whole variable domain EPEVTQTPSHQVTQMGQEVILRCVPISNHLYFYWYRQILGQKVEFLVSFYNNEISEKSEIFDDQFSVERPDGSNFTLKIRSTKLEDSAMYFCASSESPDQPQHFGDGTRLSIL.

The chain joins TRBV19 to TRBJ1-5; D possibly corresponds to TRBD1 (5 bases). The germline gives CDR1 LNHDA, CDR2 SQIVND (reference sequence). Deletions cut 6 bases from V and 1 base from J, with 16 bases between. The CDR3 has 16 residues. The CDR3 bases are TGTGCCAGTAGCCAATTTCACCAGGGCAGCAATCAGCCCCAGCATTTT. This codes for CASSQFHQGSNQPQHF. Using reference TRBV19 and TRBJ1-5 for the parts outside the CDR3, the full variable domain is DGGITQSPKYLFRKEGQNVTLSCEQNLNHDAMYWYRQDPGQGLRLIYYSQIVNDFQKGDIAEGYSVSREKKESFPLTVTSAQKNPTAFYLCASSQFHQGSNQPQHFGDGTRLSIL.

J is TRBJ2-7 and V is TRBV7-3, with 9 nucleotides matching TRBD1. This CDR3 has 13 amino acids. CDR1 and CDR2 (germline): SGHTA, FQGTGA. After removal of 5 bases from V and 7 bases from J, the junction contained 6 bases not matched to a gene. CDR3: CASSPGTGREQYF. The DNA for the CDR3 is TGTGCCAGCAGCCCAGGGACAGGGCGTGAGCAGTACTTC. Drawing the rest from reference TRBV7-3 and TRBJ2-7, the complete variable domain is GAGVSQTPSNKVTEKGKYVELRCDPISGHTALYWYRQSLGQGPEFLIYFQGTGAADDSGLPNDRFFAVRPEGSVSTLKIQRTERGDSAVYLCASSPGTGREQYFGPGTRLTVT.

The J gene is TRBJ2-2, the V gene TRBV19; 7 nucleotides align to TRBD1. V shed 3 bases, J shed 4 bases, and the junction held 8 bases outside the gene matches. The CDR3 spans 16 residues. Germline CDR1 and CDR2: LNHDA and SQIVND (reference sequence). The CDR3 DNA follows: TGTGCCAGTAGTATGAGAGGAAACAGGGGCACCGGGGAGCTGTTTTTT. Translated: CASSMRGNRGTGELFF. The full variable domain, with the rest looked up from reference TRBV19 and TRBJ2-2, is DGGITQSPKYLFRKEGQNVTLSCEQNLNHDAMYWYRQDPGQGLRLIYYSQIVNDFQKGDIAEGYSVSREKKESFPLTVTSAQKNPTAFYLCASSMRGNRGTGELFFGEGSRLTVL.

This clone turned up a few times. As DNA, the CDR3 is TGCGCCAGCAGCTTGGTCGGGACAGGGCAAGAGACCCAGTACTTC. Protein sequence: CASSLVGTGQETQYF. This chain connects TRBV5-1 to TRBJ2-5; 9 nucleotides line up with TRBD1. Germline assignment: CDR1 SGHRS and CDR2 YFSETQ. The CDR3 sequence is 15 residues long. V dropped 0 bases and J dropped 2; count of bases not matched to a gene: 2.

This chain uses TRBV6-5 with TRBJ1-2; D is undetermined. Between the trimmed V and J ends, which lost 7 bases and 5 bases, there was a span of 11 bases. This CDR3 is 12 amino acids long. Germline-derived CDR1 and CDR2 are MNHEY and SVGAGI. In nucleotides, the CDR3 is TGTGCCAGCAAAACAAGGCGGTATGGCTACACCTTC. Encoded protein: CASKTRRYGYTF.

The chain joins TRBV6-6 to TRBJ2-5, with D tentatively TRBD2 (6 bases). The CDR3 sequence is 16 residues long. Trimming shortened V by 5 bases and J by 0 bases, and 16 bases separated the two germline ends. CDR1 is MNHNY and CDR2 is SVGAGI in the germline V gene (reference sequence). DNA for the CDR3: TGTGCCAGCAGTCTTCACCGGGACTCGTACCAAGAGACCCAGTACTTC. Amino acid sequence: CASSLHRDSYQETQYF.

The sample holds a few counts of this clone. J is TRBJ2-6 and V is TRBV5-1, with 9 bases matching TRBD1. Germline V CDR1 and CDR2: SGHRS, YFSETQ. CDR3 size: 17 residues. V shed 2 bases, J shed 1 base, and the junction held 4 bases outside the gene matches. The CDR3 reads CASSFQGQGSGANVLTF. CDR3 nucleotide sequence: TGCGCCAGCAGCTTTCAGGGACAGGGTTCTGGGGCCAACGTCCTGACTTTC.

The chain links TRBV19 to TRBJ1-1; no reliable D call. Germline CDR1 LNHDA, CDR2 SQIVND (reference sequence). The CDR3 runs 14 residues. V was clipped by 3 bases and J by 0 bases, with 8 bases between them. CDR3 protein: CASSISGLNTEAFF. CDR3 in DNA: TGTGCCAGTAGTATTTCGGGGTTGAACACTGAAGCTTTCTTT. Full variable domain (rest looked up from reference TRBV19 and TRBJ1-1): DGGITQSPKYLFRKEGQNVTLSCEQNLNHDAMYWYRQDPGQGLRLIYYSQIVNDFQKGDIAEGYSVSREKKESFPLTVTSAQKNPTAFYLCASSISGLNTEAFFGQGTRLTVV.

V gene TRBV7-9 combines with J gene TRBJ1-5; the D gene is possibly TRBD1 (6 bases). The CDR3 contains 14 residues. Trimming removed 1 base from V and 4 bases from J, with 8 bases in between. CDR1 and CDR2 from the germline V gene are SEHNR and FQNEAQ (reference sequence). The CDR3 reads CASSLGTANQPQHF. The CDR3 DNA reads as TGTGCCAGCAGCTTAGGGACAGCTAATCAGCCCCAGCATTTT.